The rows below give T cell receptor beta chains drawn from one sample of a study of long-term antiretroviral therapy in people with HIV. Produced via immunoSEQ multiplex PCR; TCRdb's table is partial and in-frame only. The sample has tens of thousands of clones, about 96% seen once. The source was unsorted PBMCs, collected 6.5 to 6.6 years after starting antiretroviral therapy. The receptors here all came from a man aged 25 to 40 with HIV. CDR3s include the opening cysteine and the closing phenylalanine or tryptophan. Each record gives: V gene, D gene, J gene, clone size, CDR3 protein, CDR3 DNA. D genes are given only for firm matches. Only part of the rows carry a size: once, few, many, or a class if the clone is expanded.

>TRBV7-2|NA|TRBJ2-7|NA
CASTWGSGEQYF
TGTGCCAGCACCTGGGGTAGCGGCGAGCAGTACTTC
>TRBV27|TRBD1|TRBJ2-7|NA
CASSPPGQGGEQYF
TGTGCCAGCAGTCCCCCGGGACAGGGAGGCGAGCAGTACTTC
>TRBV19|NA|TRBJ2-1|NA
CASSIFEEGNEQFF
TGTGCCAGTAGTATCTTTGAAGAGGGCAATGAGCAGTTCTTC
>TRBV4-2|TRBD2|TRBJ2-2|NA
CASSQDLQAGEGTGELFF
TGTGCCAGCAGCCAAGATCTTCAAGCGGGAGAGGGCACCGGGGAGCTGTTTTTT
>TRBV20-1|NA|TRBJ1-1|NA
CSAIYKLEAFF
TGCAGTGCAATCTACAAGCTTGAAGCTTTCTTT
>TRBV6-1|NA|TRBJ1-5|NA
CASSEALGYGQPQHF
TGTGCCAGCAGTGAAGCGCTGGGTTACGGACAGCCCCAGCATTTT
>TRBV28|NA|TRBJ2-7|once
CASRPPGGGRGGYEQYF
TGTGCCAGCAGGCCCCCTGGAGGGGGCCGGGGGGGATACGAGCAGTACTTC
>TRBV29-1|NA|TRBJ1-3|NA
CSVTGHSGNTIYF
TGCAGCGTAACAGGCCACTCTGGAAACACCATATATTTT
>TRBV6-5|NA|TRBJ2-2|NA
CASSYSNPEGELFF
TGTGCCAGCAGTTACTCGAATCCCGAGGGGGAGCTGTTTTTT
>TRBV6-6|NA|TRBJ1-1|once
CASRDQGWTEAFF
TGTGCCAGCAGGGACCAGGGGTGGACTGAAGCTTTCTTT
>TRBV9|NA|TRBJ2-5|NA
CASSEDAWQETQYF
TGTGCCAGCAGCGAAGACGCGTGGCAAGAGACCCAGTACTTC
>TRBV5-4|NA|TRBJ1-5|NA
CASSLGGRDQPQHF
TGTGCCAGCAGCTTGGGGGGGCGCGATCAGCCCCAGCATTTT
>TRBV14|NA|TRBJ2-5|NA
CASSQGTGGTQYF
TGTGCCAGCAGCCAGGGGACTGGCGGGACCCAGTACTTC
>TRBV19|NA|TRBJ1-5|NA
CASQKRGGYSNQPQHF
TGTGCCTCCCAAAAAAGGGGGGGATATAGCAATCAGCCCCAGCATTTT
>TRBV11-2|TRBD1|TRBJ1-5|NA
CASSSGQGSQPQHF
TGTGCCAGCAGCTCTGGACAGGGATCCCAGCCCCAGCATTTT
>TRBV6-6|NA|TRBJ1-1|NA
CATRDGFRTEAFF
TGTGCCACCCGTGACGGGTTTAGGACTGAAGCTTTCTTT
>TRBV5-5|NA|TRBJ2-7|NA
CASSSYPDLEQYF
TGTGCCAGCAGCTCCTACCCAGACCTCGAGCAGTACTTC
>TRBV7-7|NA|TRBJ2-5|NA
CASSADIGQETQYF
TGTGCTAGCAGCGCGGACATTGGCCAAGAGACCCAGTACTTC
>TRBV6-1|TRBD2|TRBJ2-3|NA
CASRTRTRSIDTQYF
TGTGCCAGCCGCACACGGACTAGATCCATAGATACGCAGTATTTT
>TRBV10-3|NA|TRBJ2-2|NA
CAISPRTGELFF
TGTGCCATCAGTCCTCGGACCGGGGAGCTGTTTTTT
>TRBV2|TRBD2|TRBJ2-1|NA
CASSEQRGYNEQFF
TGTGCCAGCAGTGAACAGCGGGGATACAATGAGCAGTTCTTC
>TRBV30|NA|TRBJ2-1|NA
CAWSSSGTAGGKQFF
TGTGCCTGGAGTTCATCCGGGACCGCCGGAGGTAAGCAGTTCTTC
>TRBV27|NA|TRBJ1-1|NA
CASSPDVANTEAFF
TGTGCCAGCAGCCCGGACGTAGCGAACACTGAAGCTTTCTTT
>TRBV6-5|NA|TRBJ2-5|NA
CASGTGPAGTQYF
TGTGCCAGCGGGACCGGGCCCGCGGGGACCCAGTACTTC
>TRBV6-5|NA|TRBJ1-2|NA
CASSYGPGDLYGYTF
TGTGCCAGCAGTTATGGACCCGGGGACCTCTATGGCTACACCTTC
>TRBV2|TRBD1|TRBJ1-1|once
CASSVPRGAGIAEAFF
TGTGCCAGCAGTGTCCCCAGGGGGGCTGGAATCGCTGAAGCTTTCTTT
>TRBV5-5|NA|TRBJ1-5|NA
CASSLALGFDQPQHF
TGTGCCAGCAGCTTGGCCCTTGGTTTTGATCAGCCCCAGCATTTT
>TRBV29-1|NA|TRBJ1-2|NA
CSVEDGPSYGYTF
TGCAGCGTTGAAGACGGACCCAGCTATGGCTACACCTTC
>TRBV4-1|NA|TRBJ1-2|NA
CASGDYGYTF
TGCGCCAGCGGAGACTATGGCTACACCTTC
>TRBV27|TRBD2|TRBJ2-1|NA
CASSLRDQGWRGDYNEQFF
TGTGCCAGCAGTCTCCGGGACCAGGGGTGGCGGGGGGACTACAATGAGCAGTTCTTC
>TRBV2|NA|TRBJ2-2|NA
CASSEQVAGPGELFF
TGTGCCAGCAGTGAACAAGTGGCAGGTCCCGGGGAGCTGTTTTTT
>TRBV5-6|NA|TRBJ1-4|NA
CASSPASLAEKLFF
TGTGCCAGCAGCCCAGCCTCTCTGGCCGAAAAACTGTTTTTT
>TRBV10-3|TRBD1|TRBJ1-2|NA
CAGGTGYGYTF
TGTGCCGGCGGGACAGGCTATGGCTACACCTTC
>TRBV29-1|NA|TRBJ1-1|NA
CSVEYLTKNTEAFF
TGCAGCGTTGAATATTTGACAAAGAACACTGAAGCTTTCTTT
>TRBV6-1|TRBD1|TRBJ1-3|NA
CASSQTGDSGNTIYF
TGTGCCAGCAGCCAGACAGGGGACTCTGGAAACACCATATATTTT
>TRBV2|TRBD1|TRBJ2-4|once
CASSPTGENIQYF
TGTGCCAGCAGTCCCACAGGGGAGAACATTCAGTACTTC
>TRBV7-3|NA|TRBJ2-1|once
CASSSLDGGAYNEQFF
TGTGCCAGCAGCTCCTTGGACGGGGGCGCCTACAATGAGCAGTTCTTC
>TRBV4-1|NA|TRBJ2-7|NA
CASSQGQGTYEQYF
TGCGCCAGCAGCCAAGGGCAAGGGACCTACGAGCAGTACTTC
>TRBV9|TRBD1|TRBJ2-7|NA
CASSQGVPYEQYF
TGTGCCAGCAGCCAGGGGGTTCCCTACGAGCAGTACTTC
>TRBV29-1|TRBD1|TRBJ2-3|NA
CSVAEGQGADTQYF
TGCAGCGTCGCCGAGGGACAGGGTGCAGATACGCAGTATTTT
>TRBV7-6|NA|TRBJ2-7|NA
CASSRTRFDEQYF
TGTGCCAGCAGCCGGACCCGGTTTGACGAGCAGTACTTC
>TRBV9|NA|TRBJ1-2|NA
CASSVSGEPYGYTF
TGTGCCAGCAGCGTTTCAGGGGAGCCGTATGGCTACACCTTC